The T cell receptor (beta chain) under discussion was sequenced for a study of blood T cells in healthy people across ages. For the second PCR, which ran for about 7 to 11 cycles, a sample-barcoded 5' primer and a J-beta primer mix were used. Researchers report that a template-switch adaptor with 12 random nucleotides tagged each cDNA molecule. Using its own MiXCR run on the 5' RACE reads, TCRdb lists one record per CDR3 protein. The sample holds some 900,000 distinct CDR3 sequences; 25% to 35% are singletons and the top ten take roughly 17%. This clonotype was seen repeatedly, ten times or more. The V end lost 6 bases, the J end lost 4 bases, and 18 bases lay between the germline ends. CDR1 and CDR2 (germline): MNHEY, SVGAGI. The CDR3 is 15 amino acids.

The sample comprised blood. The receptor was derived from a woman older than 75 in good health. The chain carries TRBV6-5 and TRBJ1-2, with D perhaps matching TRBD1 (5 bases). CDR3 sequence reads: CASRDPRGEVYGYTF. The CDR3, as DNA: TGTGCCAGCAGAGATCCACGGGGGGAGGTCTATGGCTACACCTTC.